Listed below are T cell receptor beta chains from one sample, sequenced in a study of CD8+CD57+ T cells in acquired aplastic anemia. TCRdb reanalysed the reads using MiXCR and keeps one entry per CDR3 protein. The sample consists of 350,000 to 450,000 distinct CDR3 sequences, 65% to 75% of them appearing once. Material for sequencing was sorted CD4+, CD8+, or CD8+CD57+ T cells (not recorded which) from PBMCs. The receptor set was obtained from a human donor in good health, serving as a control. CDR3s leave out the opening cysteine and the closing phenylalanine or tryptophan. Clone size is given for some rows only: seen once, a few or many times, or a class if the clone is expanded.

ASSRQDEQY	TRBV6-5	-	TRBJ2-7
SATDRFEAF	TRBV20-1	-	TRBJ1-1
ASSLPVGHGYT	TRBV11-3	-	TRBJ1-2
ASSLYGARTGELT	TRBV7-2	-	TRBJ1-2
ASSYAGPGQPQH	TRBV6-5	many	TRBJ1-5
ASSVARGYT	TRBV5-8	many	TRBJ1-2
ASNEQQETQY	TRBV12-3/TRBV12-4	-	TRBJ2-5
ATSRDLRTPLKNTDTQY	TRBV15	few	TRBJ2-3
ASSLVPYEQY	TRBV7-2	few	TRBJ2-7
ASSLARNSGNTITQY	TRBV7-9	-	TRBJ2-3
ASSITGGLF	TRBV19	-	TRBJ2-2
SAEGGRVHNEQF	TRBV20-1	-	TRBJ2-1
ASSPRTWSPLH	TRBV7-9	-	TRBJ1-6
ASSLGGPPSTDTRY	TRBV7-2	-	TRBJ2-3
SVEDLDRGSTEAF	TRBV29-1	few	TRBJ1-1
ASRVPLDKVPYEQY	TRBV7-9	-	TRBJ2-7
ASMLEKINEKLF	TRBV2	many	TRBJ1-4
ASSLAFLAGVGVADTQY	TRBV13	many	TRBJ2-3
ATNRDGLQDYLGY	TRBV7-3	-	TRBJ2-7
ASSDDSYNQPQH	TRBV2	few	TRBJ1-5
ASSGGFPQY	TRBV19	-	TRBJ2-4
ASSPGPQKPLH	TRBV5-1	-	TRBJ1-6
ASSVAGTGLDEQF	TRBV9	-	TRBJ2-1
ASSLKGGGAPTGDAGELF	TRBV5-4	-	TRBJ2-2
ASSFNIGTSTYGYT	TRBV7-2	-	TRBJ1-2
SARDGSKADGYT	TRBV20-1	-	TRBJ1-2
ASSLIRGPPH	TRBV7-3	-	TRBJ1-5
SPGGEGKTQY	TRBV20-1	few	TRBJ2-5
SATRLAGVWSYEQY	TRBV20-1	-	TRBJ2-7
SAREGGAITSNEQF	TRBV20-1	many	TRBJ2-1
ASSIVGGGDSYNF	TRBV7-3	once	TRBJ1-1
ASSLAPGGGQTFYGYT	TRBV7-2	-	TRBJ1-2
ASSDWTASTDTQY	TRBV4-3	-	TRBJ2-3
ATRGFGADTQY	TRBV15	-	TRBJ2-3
ASSLGTWWFQH	TRBV5-4	-	TRBJ1-5
ASSLRPRGDNGYT	TRBV7-8	-	TRBJ1-2